This record concerns one T cell receptor beta chain sequence. Its antigen is still unknown. Germline V gene lookup returns CDR1 LNHNV and CDR2 YYDKDF (reference sequence). The CDR3 is 15 residues long. V shed 0 bases and J shed 4 bases, with 12 bases lying between them. The data are from a study of Tregs in tolerant kidney transplant recipients. Sequencing used immunoSEQ multiplex PCR; TCRdb keeps in-frame clones, though not all of them. The repertoire holds tens of thousands of clones, with 98% as singletons. Unstimulated regulatory T cells (CD4+CD25+CD127-), CD4+CD25- non-regulatory cells, CD4 and CD8 cells were FACS-sorted from thawed PBMCs. Thawed PBMCs were rested overnight at 37°C with around 200 IU/ml IL-2 before regulatory T cell sorting. Points from the study as a whole: Findings come from small patient numbers and require larger validation. The most relevant donor-specific Treg TCRbeta repertoire apparently came from expansion with activated donor B cells.

The receptor was derived from a human donor who received a combined kidney and bone marrow transplant. The J gene is TRBJ1-1, the V gene TRBV15; D uncertain. This sample comprised Tregs from blood, obtained before the transplant. DNA for the CDR3: TGTGCCACCAGCAGAGATCAAGGTACGGGCACTGAAGCTTTCTTT. Protein: CATSRDQGTGTEAFF.